This record concerns one T cell receptor (beta chain) sequence. Germline lookup yields CDR1 SGHNT and CDR2 YYREEE (reference sequence). The CDR3 is 16 residues long. The J segment lost 7 bases and the V segment lost 2 bases, leaving 12 bases of the junction unmatched. This sample stems from a study of blood T cell repertoires in COVID-19. Across the whole study: Researchers got acute and convalescent COVID-19 samples from the United States, Italy and Spain.

Profiling relied on immunoSEQ multiplex PCR, and the TCRdb table lists in-frame clones only, not all of them. The table records fewer than 200,000 clones, approximately 85% of them present only once. The source is a man aged 35 to 55 with acute or convalescent COVID-19. The rearrangement links TRBV5-4 to TRBJ1-3, with 7 nucleotides matching TRBD1. Specimen: peripheral blood. The CDR3: CASSFGGPRQGNTIYF. The CDR3, as DNA: TGTGCCAGCAGCTTCGGTGGACCGCGACAGGGCAACACCATATATTTT.